This T cell receptor beta chain appears in the sequencing data of a study of OX40 agonist ivuxolimab in advanced cancers. In the study overall: Dosing consisted of intravenous ivuxolimab at 0.01 to 10 mg/kg every 2 weeks.

Remarks on this clone: What it binds is not known.

Sequencing used immunoSEQ multiplex PCR; TCRdb keeps in-frame clones, though not all of them. Found here are 58,000 or so clones, 83% of them singletons; the top ten hold 0.7%. General study findings and limits: Averaged across samples, CD8+ T cells carried more expanded clones than CD4+ did. Among the nonresponders, some also had low normalized T-cell clonal expansion.

Germline CDR1 SGHRS, CDR2 YFSETQ. The V gene end was trimmed by 4 bases and the J gene end by 5 bases; junction bases not matched to a gene: 4. The CDR3 is made up of 13 amino acids. The sample was CD4+ or CD8+ T cells sorted from blood, taken in a trial of the OX40 agonist ivuxolimab. The chain carries TRBV5-1 and TRBJ2-5; 8 nucleotides match TRBD2. The receptor was derived from an adult with an advanced solid tumor such as melanoma, head and neck, liver or kidney cancer. CDR3 protein: CASSPGGEETQYF. CDR3 DNA: TGCGCCAGCAGCCCGGGGGGGGAGGAGACCCAGTACTTC.